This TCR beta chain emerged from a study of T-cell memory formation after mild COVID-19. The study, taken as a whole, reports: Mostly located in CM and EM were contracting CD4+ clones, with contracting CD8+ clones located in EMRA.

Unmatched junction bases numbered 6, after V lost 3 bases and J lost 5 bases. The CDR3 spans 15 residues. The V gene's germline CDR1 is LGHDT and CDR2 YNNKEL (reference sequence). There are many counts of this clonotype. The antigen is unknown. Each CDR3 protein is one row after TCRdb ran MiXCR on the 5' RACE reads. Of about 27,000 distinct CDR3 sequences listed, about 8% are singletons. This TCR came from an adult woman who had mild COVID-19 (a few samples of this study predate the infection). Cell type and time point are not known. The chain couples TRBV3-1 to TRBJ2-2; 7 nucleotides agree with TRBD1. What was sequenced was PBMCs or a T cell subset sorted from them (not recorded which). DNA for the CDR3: TGTGCCAGCAGCCACACGGGACAGAGGACCGGGGAGCTGTTTTTT. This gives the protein CASSHTGQRTGELFF.